Listed here is a single T cell receptor (beta chain). Its antigen is unknown. The germline V gene has CDR1 KGHSH and CDR2 LQKENI. The CDR3 is 16 amino acids. The V end lost 2 bases, the J end lost 1 base, and 15 bases lay between the germline ends. This sample was taken from a study of CD8+ T cells in alopecia areata. Study summary: Tofacitinib lasted 6 to 18 months, then 6 months off drug.

Treatment meaning: oral pan-JAK inhibitor, 5-10 mg twice daily. The study's findings and limits: While patients received tofacitinib, many expanded lesional clones remained present in scalp and blood.

In each case, RNA was isolated and then reverse transcribed into cDNA as the sequencing template. TCRdb keeps only in-frame clones here, not all; method: immunoSEQ multiplex PCR. The table has 95,000 to 150,000 clones, approximately 60% seen once. The receptor comes from a human donor with alopecia areata. Sequencing was performed on CD4+ T cells sorted from blood, taken at week 4, from a patient treated with tofacitinib. The gene calls are TRBV18 and TRBJ2-7, with D perhaps TRBD1 (7 bases). The CDR3 is CASSPSSGGLSYEQYF. CDR3 nucleotides: TGTGCCAGCTCACCATCATCAGGGGGGTTGTCCTACGAGCAGTACTTC.